Listed here are 17 T cell receptor beta chains from one sample, sequenced in a study of beta chain features in type 1 diabetes. Since all of the isolated RNA was reverse transcribed, expressed TCRB transcripts were what got sequenced. Sequencing was performed with immunoSEQ multiplex PCR; in TCRdb, only in-frame clones are kept and a portion is missing. The table has roughly 250,000 clones, over 8.5% seen once. Sequenced sample: naive CD4+ T cells from blood. Receptors originate from a woman between 18 and 30 years old in good health.

This clone was detected a few times. This chain links TRBV5-6 with TRBJ2-6; D is perhaps TRBD1 (5 bases). The V gene lost 1 base and the J gene lost 0 bases, with 5 bases spanning the gap. The V gene's germline CDR1 is SGHDT and CDR2 YYEEEE. The CDR3 sequence is 15 residues long. The CDR3 is CASSLRGSGANVLTF. The CDR3 region has the DNA TGTGCCAGCAGCTTGAGGGGCTCTGGGGCCAACGTCCTGACTTTC.

This clone was counted a few times. This chain joins TRBV7-9 and TRBJ1-5; no reliable D call. The CDR3 is 12 amino acids. CDR1 is SEHNR, CDR2 FQNEAQ, per germline (reference sequence). Trimming took 3 bases from V and 6 from J, leaving 6 bases between them. The CDR3 protein is CASSFAGQPQHF. CDR3 bases: TGTGCCAGCAGCTTCGCGGGTCAGCCCCAGCATTTT.

This clone has more than one count but fewer than ten. V is TRBV30 and J is TRBJ2-7; D possibly corresponds to TRBD1 (7 bases). Germline CDR1 reads GTSNPN; CDR2 reads SVGIG (reference sequence). Deletions cut 3 bases from V and 6 bases from J, with 18 bases between. CDR3 length: 14 residues. In nucleotides, the CDR3 is TGTGCCTGGAGCTTGGGGGGACAGTATTTCGAGCAGTACTTC. Translated: CAWSLGGQYFEQYF.

The chain carries TRBV30 and TRBJ1-2, with TRBD1 identical over 9 bases. Germline assignment: CDR1 GTSNPN and CDR2 SVGIG (reference sequence). This CDR3 has 13 residues. Trimming removed 2 bases from V and 6 bases from J; junction bases left unmatched: 4. The CDR3 nucleotides read TGTGCCTGGAGTCGAGACAGGGGGAATGGCTACACCTTC. Its translation is CAWSRDRGNGYTF.

Many counts were recorded for this clone. The V and J genes are TRBV18 and TRBJ2-7; the match to TRBD1 covers 9 bases. CDR3 length equals 14 residues. J gave up 7 bases and V 3 bases, and 7 bases lay outside the gene matches. Germline values: CDR1 KGHSH, CDR2 LQKENI. CDR3 amino acids: CASSPGTGMREQYF. The CDR3, as DNA: TGTGCCAGCTCACCCGGGACAGGGATGAGGGAGCAGTACTTC.

This clone has more than one count but fewer than ten. CDR3: CASRRDNFSNQPQHF. DNA of the CDR3: TGTGCCAGCAGGAGGGACAATTTTAGCAATCAGCCCCAGCATTTT. J is TRBJ1-5 and V is TRBV6-1; D possibly corresponds to TRBD1 (6 bases). The germline CDR1 and CDR2 sequences are MNHNS and SASEGT. V was shortened by 6 bases and J by 0 bases, with 12 bases between the two germline ends. The CDR3 has 15 residues.

This clone was picked up a small number of times. The chain employs TRBV4-1 and TRBJ1-3; no reliable D call. Trimming left V 0 bases short and J 4 bases short, with 13 bases between. There are 16 residues in the CDR3. Germline V gives CDR1 MGHRA, CDR2 YSYEKL. CDR3 amino acids: CASSQEWRIGGNTIYF. Here the CDR3 DNA reads TGCGCCAGCAGCCAAGAATGGAGGATCGGCGGAAACACCATATATTTT.

CDR3 nucleotide sequence: TGTGCCAGCAGTTTCGGACAGAACACCGGGGAGCTGTTTTTT. Translated: CASSFGQNTGELFF. This chain joins TRBV6-6 and TRBJ2-2; maybe TRBD1 (5 bases). This CDR3 comprises 14 residues. Deletions cut 4 bases from V and 1 base from J, with 7 bases between. CDR1 is MNHNY and CDR2 is SVGAGI in the germline V gene (reference sequence).

This clone was picked up a small number of times. V usage is TRBV5-1 and J usage is TRBJ2-1; tentative D call: TRBD1 (5 bases). The CDR3 is 14 residues long. Looked up from germline, CDR1 is SGHRS and CDR2 is YFSETQ. Deletions cut 0 bases from V and 9 bases from J, with 13 bases between. CDR3 loop: CASSLGAREGEQFF. The DNA for the CDR3 is TGCGCCAGCAGCTTGGGGGCCAGGGAAGGTGAGCAGTTCTTC.

This clone was seen more than once but under ten times. The chain uses TRBV5-1 and TRBJ2-7; TRBD1 agrees at 8 bases. Per germline, CDR1 SGHRS and CDR2 YFSETQ. The CDR3 is made up of 16 amino acids. The V segment lost 2 bases and the J segment 2 bases; nucleotides outside the gene matches: 9. The CDR3 reads CASSFTGTGYAYEQYF. CDR3 nucleotide sequence: TGCGCCAGCAGCTTCACTGGGACAGGCTATGCCTACGAGCAGTACTTC.

V gene TRBV5-1 combines with J gene TRBJ1-1; 9 nucleotides line up with TRBD1. V lost 7 bases and J lost 5; bases outside the gene matches: 9. The CDR3 length is 14 residues. Germline CDR1 and CDR2: SGHRS and YFSETQ. The CDR3 protein is CASAPGTGRTEAFF. The DNA for the CDR3 is TGCGCCAGCGCACCGGGGACAGGGCGGACTGAAGCTTTCTTT.

The chain uses TRBV6-6 and TRBJ2-2; TRBD2 matches at 7 bases. This CDR3 has 15 residues. V lost 6 bases to trimming and J lost 7 bases; unmatched junction nucleotides: 11. Germline loops: CDR1 MNHNY, CDR2 SVGAGI (reference sequence). CDR3 sequence reads: CASSPSGREGGELFF. The CDR3 region has the DNA TGTGCCAGCAGCCCTTCGGGGAGGGAAGGCGGGGAGCTGTTTTTT.

This clone turned up a few times. The rearrangement joins TRBV4-1 to TRBJ1-1; D not certain. V lost 2 bases to trimming and J lost 7 bases, with 14 bases between them. The germline V gene encodes CDR1 MGHRA and CDR2 YSYEKL. There are 14 residues in the CDR3. CDR3 sequence (DNA): TGCGCCAGCAGCCAACAGGCTGGTGGTGGTGAAGCTTTCTTT. Residues: CASSQQAGGGEAFF.

The chain recombines TRBV5-1 with TRBJ2-1; 15 bases are shared with TRBD2. The CDR3 is 16 residues long. Germline V gene data show CDR1 as SGHRS and CDR2 as YFSETQ. Unmatched junction bases numbered 6, after V lost 4 bases and J lost 7 bases. The CDR3 coding sequence is TGCGCCAGCAGCCCGGGACTAGCGGGAGGCCCTAATGAGCAGTTCTTC. Its protein is CASSPGLAGGPNEQFF.

The chain employs TRBV9 and TRBJ1-1, with TRBD1 identical over 7 bases. Per germline, CDR1 SGDLS and CDR2 YYNGEE. Germline trimming cut 4 bases from V and 4 bases from J; bases unmatched to any gene: 4. This CDR3 spans 13 amino acids. The CDR3 coding sequence is TGTGCCAGCAGCAGCCGGGACAGCACTGAAGCTTTCTTT. Amino acid sequence: CASSSRDSTEAFF.

This clone appeared a few times. This chain joins TRBV7-2 and TRBJ2-1, with 7 positions matching TRBD2. The CDR3 is 18 residues long. Trimming cost V 4 bases and J 0 bases; bases outside gene matches: 12. CDR1 and CDR2 (germline): SGHTA, FQGNSA. For the CDR3, the DNA is TGTGCCAGCAGCTCCGACGGGTCCGCTAGCGGCTCCTACAATGAGCAGTTCTTC. Encoded protein: CASSSDGSASGSYNEQFF.

The chain links TRBV30 to TRBJ2-1; 8 bases are shared with TRBD2. The CDR3 sequence is 10 residues long. Germline V lookup: CDR1 GTSNPN, CDR2 SVGIG (reference sequence). V lost 5 bases and J lost 13; bases outside the gene matches: 4. The CDR3 region has the DNA TGTGCCTGGGGGAGCGGGAGCCAGTTCTTC. Protein product: CAWGSGSQFF.